One and the same sample provided the 7 T cell receptor beta chains below, sequenced in a study of T-cell reconstitution after alpha-beta-depleted transplantation in children. Preparation of the TCRbeta library was carried out with unique molecular identifiers. TCRdb re-analysed the PCR reads in MiXCR, keeping a single row per CDR3 protein. The sample holds 190,000 or so distinct CDR3 sequences, about 6.4% seen once. Material: PBMCs from the stem cell graft donor, obtained from the stem cell graft. The receptors derive from a human donor who donated a stem cell graft to a child with Wiskott-Aldrich syndrome.

Ten or more counts support this clonotype. The gene calls are TRBV5-1 and TRBJ2-5; 8 bases line up with TRBD1. Germline V gene data show CDR1 as SGHRS and CDR2 as YFSETQ. With 5 bases clipped from V and 4 bases from J, the junction kept 7 bases outside the gene matches. The CDR3 is 14 residues long. For the CDR3, the DNA is TGCGCCAGCAGTCGGACAGGGATTAGAGAGACCCAGTACTTC. It is translated as CASSRTGIRETQYF.

This clonotype was detected many times. This chain joins TRBV29-1 and TRBJ2-5; D is unresolved. Trimming cost V 4 bases and J 5 bases, with 11 bases left between them. This CDR3 is built from 12 residues. Germline values: CDR1 SQVTM, CDR2 ANQGSEA. The CDR3, as DNA: TGCAGCGTTGGGTCCTTTGGGGAGACCCAGTACTTC. This encodes CSVGSFGETQYF.

V is TRBV12-3 or TRBV12-4 and J is TRBJ1-6; 8 positions agree with TRBD1. Trimming took 8 bases from V and 14 from J; bases not matched to a gene: 11. This CDR3 has 13 residues. CDR3 residues: CASSGGTGGTLHF. The DNA for the CDR3 is TGTGCCAGCTCGGGCGGAACAGGGGGAACCCTCCACTTT.

There are many counts of this clonotype. The chain has TRBV7-9 and TRBJ2-1, with 8 bases identical to TRBD1. This CDR3 comprises 12 residues. Per germline, CDR1 SEHNR and CDR2 FQNEAQ (reference sequence). V trimming: 10 bases; J trimming: 10 bases; junction bases outside the gene matches: 9. In DNA, the CDR3 is TGTGCCATCTCAGGGGGCGCGGGGGAGCAGTTCTTC. Translated, it gives CAISGGAGEQFF.

Ten or more counts support this clonotype. The rearrangement links TRBV5-4 to TRBJ1-5, with 7 bases lining up with TRBD1. This CDR3 spans 14 amino acids. Trimming cost V 4 bases and J 5 bases; bases outside gene matches: 6. CDR1 and CDR2 from the germline V gene are SGHNT and YYREEE (reference sequence). CDR3 bases: TGTGCCAGCAGCCCAGGACAGGATGATCAGCCCCAGCATTTT. This encodes CASSPGQDDQPQHF.

This clonotype was observed at least ten times. The chain combines TRBV20-1 with TRBJ2-7; maybe TRBD1 (6 bases). V lost 0 bases to trimming and J lost 4 bases, with 10 bases between them. Per the germline V gene, CDR1 is DFQATT and CDR2 is SNEGSKA (reference sequence). This CDR3 region has 13 residues. CDR3 loop: CSARDQGRYEQYF. In nucleotides, the CDR3 is TGCAGTGCTAGAGATCAGGGGAGATACGAGCAGTACTTC.

In nucleotides, the CDR3 is TGTGCCACTATGGGGGTTCGGTACGAGCAGTACTTC. Translating it yields CATMGVRYEQYF. V is TRBV2 and J is TRBJ2-7; D might be TRBD1 or TRBD2, each matching 5 bases. The CDR3 consists of 12 residues. Germline CDR1 is SNHLY and CDR2 is FYNNEI. V lost 10 bases and J lost 4, with 14 bases in between.